What follows are 26 T cell receptor beta chains derived from one specimen sequenced in a study of shared clonotypes between healthy human individuals (dated by TCRdb to the early 2020s). The protocol used for the library was the immunoSEQ multiplex PCR assay. TCRdb carries this immuneACCESS record with in-frame sequences only. Its versions omit some clonotypes, under half of them owing to an unresolved V gene in the studies checked, with the rest unexplained. For this sample there are roughly 2 million clones; 90% to 95% appear just once. 0.13% of the sample is held by the ten biggest clonotypes. The specimen sequenced was naive CD4+ T cells sorted from blood. The cell subset or site label corresponds to: CD45RA+ positively selected. The receptors shown here come from a man younger than 35 in good health.

This clone was recorded once. One end of the junction varies from germline; a read error may be responsible. The rearrangement links TRBV7-9 to TRBJ2-1; D is possibly TRBD2 (6 bases). Germline V lookup: CDR1 SEHNR, CDR2 FQNEAQ (reference sequence). The CDR3 is 13 residues long. The CDR3 spells CASSLGQARERFF. The DNA of the CDR3 is TGTGCCAGCAGCTTAGGGCAGGCTCGGGAGCGGTTCTTC.

The gene calls are TRBV4-3 and TRBJ2-3; 7 bases are a match to TRBD2. Unmatched junction bases numbered 4, after V lost 4 bases and J lost 0 bases. CDR3 size: 15 residues. Germline-derived CDR1 and CDR2 are LGHNA and YSLEER. The CDR3 DNA reads as TGCGCCAGCAGCCTAAATAGCGGGAGCACAGATACGCAGTATTTT. It specifies CASSLNSGSTDTQYF.

CDR3 DNA: TGTGCCAGCAGCAGTATCGGGACTAGCGGGAGTTACAATGAGCAGTTCTTC. Amino acid sequence: CASSSIGTSGSYNEQFF. J is TRBJ2-1 and V is TRBV7-2, with TRBD2 matching 14 bases. This CDR3 is built from 17 residues. Losses at the gene ends were 5 bases for V and 4 bases for J; bases not matched to a gene: 7. Germline loops: CDR1 SGHTA, CDR2 FQGNSA.

The J gene is TRBJ2-2, the V gene TRBV5-6; TRBD1 aligns across 9 bases. The CDR3 extends over 16 amino acids. After removal of 5 bases from V and 3 bases from J, the junction contained 8 bases not matched to a gene. The germline V gene has CDR1 SGHDT and CDR2 YYEEEE. The CDR3 region is CASRPTGQGDTGELFF. In nucleotides, the CDR3 is TGTGCCAGCAGGCCTACGGGACAGGGCGACACCGGGGAGCTGTTTTTT.

Worth noting for this clone: The junction departs from the called germline gene at one end, perhaps through a read error. The chain has TRBV5-1 and TRBJ1-2; the D is unclear. The CDR3 extends over 15 amino acids. Per the germline V gene, CDR1 is SGHRS and CDR2 is YFSETQ. The CDR3 sequence is CATSVGDGFNYGYTF. CDR3 DNA sequence: TGCGCCACCAGCGTGGGTGACGGATTTAACTATGGCTACACCTTC.

CDR3 DNA sequence: TGTGCCAGCAGCTTAGGGGAGGTGAACTATGGCTACACCTTC. It translates to CASSLGEVNYGYTF. The chain employs TRBV7-2 and TRBJ1-2; D not certain. This CDR3 contains 14 residues. V shed 1 base and J shed 2 bases, with 8 bases lying between them. CDR1 and CDR2 from the germline V gene are SGHTA and FQGNSA.

J is TRBJ2-5 and V is TRBV11-2; TRBD2 agrees at 10 bases. J lost 1 base, V lost 0 bases, and 2 bases had no gene match. The CDR3 consists of 16 residues. CDR1 is SGHAT, CDR2 FQNNGV, per germline. Here the CDR3 DNA reads TGTGCCAGCAGCTTAGAGGCTAGCGGGGGCCAAGAGACCCAGTACTTC. Protein sequence: CASSLEASGGQETQYF. Combining the CDR3 with reference TRBV11-2 and TRBJ2-5 gives the whole variable domain EAGVAQSPRYKIIEKRQSVAFWCNPISGHATLYWYQQILGQGPKLLIQFQNNGVVDDSQLPKDRFSAERLKGVDSTLKIQPAKLEDSAVYLCASSLEASGGQETQYFGPGTRLLVL.

This chain joins TRBV11-2 and TRBJ2-1, with no clear D. In germline, CDR1 is SGHAT, CDR2 FQNNGV. This CDR3 has 12 residues. V dropped 5 bases and J dropped 8 bases, with 10 bases sitting between them. The CDR3 DNA sequence: TGTGCCAGCAGCCTCCTCCCCCATGAGCAGTTCTTC. This sequence encodes CASSLLPHEQFF.

V gene TRBV29-1 combines with J gene TRBJ1-3; D perhaps matches TRBD1 (5 bases). The CDR3 totals 15 residues. The V end lost 6 bases, the J end lost 0 bases, and 15 bases lay between the germline ends. The germline CDR1 and CDR2 sequences are SQVTM and ANQGSEA. CDR3 region: CSVGFGQGSGNTIYF. Written as DNA, the CDR3 is TGCAGCGTGGGCTTCGGCCAGGGCTCTGGAAACACCATATATTTT.

Comment on this clone: Other DNA sequences in the same sample also yield this CDR3. DNA of the CDR3: TGTGCCAGCAGCACCGGGACAGGGGGTTCCTACGAGCAGTACTTC. Amino acid sequence: CASSTGTGGSYEQYF. This sequence joins TRBV7-2 and TRBJ2-7; TRBD1 aligns across 11 bases. The junction had 4 bases not matched to a gene; V was cut back by 5 bases and J by 1 base. From germline, CDR1 is SGHTA and CDR2 FQGNSA. The CDR3 extends over 15 amino acids.

This clone was counted a single time. The J gene is TRBJ2-1, the V gene TRBV5-1, with D perhaps TRBD1 (6 bases). V lost 6 bases and J 7 bases, leaving 17 bases between the germline ends. CDR1 and CDR2 from the germline V gene are SGHRS and YFSETQ. The CDR3 runs 14 residues. The CDR3 DNA sequence: TGCGCCAGCACTAGGGGGACGGGAACGAATGAGCAGTTCTTC. Its protein is CASTRGTGTNEQFF.

Turning to this clone: At the DNA level, this CDR3 is encoded by other sequences in the same sample as well. The rearrangement links TRBV28 to TRBJ2-7; 8 nucleotides align to TRBD2. The CDR3 runs 13 residues. Germline V CDR1 and CDR2: MDHEN, SYDVKM. J was trimmed by 4 bases and V by 8 bases; bases with no gene match: 7. The CDR3 DNA reads TGTGCCAGCCGTTCCGGGGGGGTGTACGAGCAGTACTTC. It codes for CASRSGGVYEQYF.

This sequence joins TRBV28 and TRBJ1-2; 8 bases line up with TRBD1. This CDR3 is built from 15 residues. The trim removed 5 bases at V and 5 bases at J, leaving 10 bases unmatched. The V gene's germline CDR1 is MDHEN and CDR2 SYDVKM. The CDR3 sequence is CASSGQTGVGYGYTF. In DNA, the CDR3 is TGTGCCAGCAGTGGCCAGACAGGGGTCGGGTATGGCTACACCTTC.

Concerning this clone itself: Other DNA variants within this sample encode the same CDR3. This chain connects TRBV5-1 to TRBJ1-2, with D possibly matching TRBD1 (5 bases). Germline V gene sequence: CDR1 SGHRS, CDR2 YFSETQ. Trimming took 0 bases from V and 8 from J, leaving 5 bases between them. This CDR3 is built from 11 residues. The CDR3 nucleotides read TGCGCCAGCAGCTTGGAGGGGGGCTACACCTTC. This gives the protein CASSLEGGYTF.

The CDR3: CASSLSGTGGTEAFF. The CDR3 DNA reads as TGTGCCAGCAGCCTTTCCGGGACAGGGGGCACTGAAGCTTTCTTT. The chain links TRBV28 to TRBJ1-1; TRBD1 matches 11 bases. Germline V gene lookup returns CDR1 MDHEN and CDR2 SYDVKM. The CDR3 has 15 amino acids. Trimming cost V 6 bases and J 4 bases; bases outside gene matches: 7.

J is TRBJ2-4 and V is TRBV7-2, with a tentative D call TRBD1 (6 bases). The germline V gene has CDR1 SGHTA and CDR2 FQGNSA. The ends were cut back, 5 bases at V and 3 bases at J, with 14 bases in the middle. The length of the CDR3 is 15 residues. This chain's CDR3 is CASSQKDSLKNIQYF. CDR3 DNA: TGTGCCAGCAGCCAAAAGGACAGTCTCAAAAACATTCAGTACTTC.

The V call is TRBV27, the J call TRBJ2-6, with D maybe TRBD1 (6 bases). V was cut by 2 bases and J by 0 bases, with 8 bases left in between. The CDR3 runs 16 residues. Looked up from germline, CDR1 is MNHEY and CDR2 is SMNVEV (reference sequence). In nucleotides, the CDR3 is TGTGCCAGCAGTTTACAGACAGGCTCTGGGGCCAACGTCCTGACTTTC. It translates to CASSLQTGSGANVLTF. Supplemented by reference TRBV27 and TRBJ2-6, the full variable domain reads EAQVTQNPRYLITVTGKKLTVTCSQNMNHEYMSWYRQDPGLGLRQIYYSMNVEVTDKGDVPEGYKVSRKEKRNFPLILESPSPNQTSLYFCASSLQTGSGANVLTFGAGSRLTVL.

The chain employs TRBV6-6 and TRBJ1-1; D gene ambiguous. The V gene's germline CDR1 is MNHNY and CDR2 SVGAGI (reference sequence). There are 14 residues in the CDR3. The V end was cut by 2 bases, the J end by 2 bases, with 9 bases between. The CDR3 is CASSYGPINTEAFF. The CDR3 bases are TGTGCCAGCAGTTACGGCCCCATTAACACTGAAGCTTTCTTT.

The chain uses TRBV2 and TRBJ1-1; TRBD1 agrees at 7 bases. The V gene's germline CDR1 is SNHLY and CDR2 FYNNEI. There are 16 residues in the CDR3. V dropped 6 bases and J dropped 1; count of bases not matched to a gene: 11. The CDR3 sequence is CASSRDSSQKNTEAFF. The CDR3 DNA reads TGTGCCAGCAGCCGGGACAGCTCTCAAAAGAACACTGAAGCTTTCTTT.

This chain uses TRBV6-1 with TRBJ2-5; 8 nucleotides line up with TRBD2. With 0 bases clipped from V and 5 bases from J, the junction kept 5 bases outside the gene matches. The CDR3 is made up of 15 amino acids. Per germline, CDR1 MNHNS and CDR2 SASEGT. CDR3 nucleotides: TGTGCCAGCAGTGAAGCCGGACTAGCACGGGAGACCCAGTACTTC. Translated, it gives CASSEAGLARETQYF.

The rearrangement uses TRBV6-5 and TRBJ2-1, with unresolved D. The CDR3 spans 16 residues. V was trimmed by 0 bases and J by 0 bases, leaving 9 bases between them. Germline V gene sequence: CDR1 MNHEY, CDR2 SVGAGI. The CDR3 region is CASSYSHRSSYNEQFF. The DNA of the CDR3 is TGTGCCAGCAGTTACTCGCATCGAAGCTCCTACAATGAGCAGTTCTTC.

The genes are TRBV6-4 and TRBJ1-2; maybe TRBD1 (6 bases). In germline, CDR1 is MRHNA, CDR2 SNTAGT. CDR3 size: 16 residues. V was clipped by 0 bases and J by 8 bases, with 19 bases between them. The CDR3 protein is CASSDSLQGARAGYTF. The CDR3 DNA sequence: TGTGCCAGCAGTGACTCGCTACAGGGCGCAAGGGCAGGCTACACCTTC.

The chain is built from TRBV11-2 and TRBJ2-7; tentative D call: TRBD2 (6 bases). The germline gives CDR1 SGHAT, CDR2 FQNNGV. The germline V and J ends were trimmed by 0 bases and 2 bases, with 11 bases remaining between them. The CDR3 sequence is 15 residues long. CDR3 coding DNA: TGTGCCAGCAGCTTAGAGGCAGGGAGGACCTACGAGCAGTACTTC. Its protein product is CASSLEAGRTYEQYF. Together with reference TRBV11-2 and TRBJ2-7, the CDR3 gives the full variable domain: EAGVAQSPRYKIIEKRQSVAFWCNPISGHATLYWYQQILGQGPKLLIQFQNNGVVDDSQLPKDRFSAERLKGVDSTLKIQPAKLEDSAVYLCASSLEAGRTYEQYFGPGTRLTVT.

The rearrangement joins TRBV6-5 to TRBJ2-5; D is tentatively TRBD1 or TRBD2 (5 bases each). The closer fit of TRBJ2-7 to the DNA end suggests the J call may be wrong. CDR1 is MNHEY and CDR2 is SVGAGI in the germline V gene. This CDR3 is built from 14 residues. The CDR3 loop is CASSYDGGTNEQYF. CDR3 DNA: TGTGCCAGCAGTTATGATGGGGGAACGAACGAGCAGTACTTC.

The chain has TRBV25-1 and TRBJ2-5; D gene unclear. In germline, CDR1 is MGHDK, CDR2 SYGVNS. Trimming took off 1 base at V and 5 bases at J, with 17 bases between the two ends. This CDR3 is built from 16 residues. The CDR3 spells CASSESQSRRVETQYF. In DNA form, the CDR3 reads TGTGCCAGCAGTGAATCTCAGTCTAGGAGAGTGGAGACCCAGTACTTC. Filled out from reference TRBV25-1 and TRBJ2-5, the complete variable domain reads EADIYQTPRYLVIGTGKKITLECSQTMGHDKMYWYQQDPGMELHLIHYSYGVNSTEKGDLSSESTVSRIRTEHFPLTLESARPSHTSQYLCASSESQSRRVETQYFGPGTRLLVL.

The chain carries TRBV29-1 and TRBJ2-1, with 11 positions matching TRBD2. CDR1 is SQVTM, CDR2 ANQGSEA, per germline. The CDR3 runs to 16 residues. V was clipped by 7 bases and J by 1 base; unmatched bases: 9. CDR3 nucleotide sequence: TGCAGCGCCCTTAGCGGGAGGGTGGGTTCCTACAATGAGCAGTTCTTC. Protein sequence: CSALSGRVGSYNEQFF.